This passage covers 18 T cell receptor beta chains from one sample sequenced in a study of radiation and T cells in renal cell carcinoma (dated by TCRdb to 2018 to 2021). This specimen's time point label, interpreted: blood 2 weeks post-SBRT. What the treatment or condition label conveys for this sample: 15 Gy SBRT to primary tumor, nephrectomy 4 weeks later. Libraries were prepared through the immunoSEQ multiplex PCR assay. Entries here come from immuneACCESS through TCRdb and include only in-frame sequences with V and J called. Some clones fail to appear in such tables; in the studies checked, an unresolved V gene covers under half of the shortfall, and the cause of the remainder is unknown. Across this sample there are some 26,000 clones, with 81% seen only once. The top ten hold approximately 31% of the sample. The sample consisted of blood, taken from a patient whose treatment included radiotherapy and nephrectomy. The receptors come from a man aged 60-69 years with renal cell carcinoma.

This clone was counted ten times or more. The CDR3 here is CASSSGQFRYGYTF. The CDR3 nucleotides are TGTGCCAGCAGCTCGGGACAGTTTAGGTATGGCTACACCTTC. The V call is TRBV7-2, the J call TRBJ1-2, with TRBD1 identical over 7 bases. The CDR3 totals 14 residues. The germline gives CDR1 SGHTA, CDR2 FQGNSA. V lost 4 bases and J lost 5; bases outside the gene matches: 7.

The gene calls are TRBV19 and TRBJ2-7; 8 nucleotides line up with TRBD2. The trim removed 10 bases at V and 3 bases at J, leaving 14 bases unmatched. CDR3 size: 15 residues. Germline CDR1 is LNHDA and CDR2 is SQIVND (reference sequence). The CDR3 is CATRSQGSGGYEQYF. CDR3 nucleotide sequence: TGTGCCACCAGAAGCCAGGGGAGCGGGGGCTACGAGCAGTACTTC.

This clone was picked up one time. The chain has TRBV9 and TRBJ2-7; perhaps TRBD1 as D (6 bases). V lost 4 bases and J 7 bases, leaving 21 bases between the germline ends. Germline lookup yields CDR1 SGDLS and CDR2 YYNGEE. The CDR3 loop spans 15 amino acids. The CDR3 DNA is TGTGCCAGCAGCCCAAGCACAGGGTCCTTAGGGGAGCAGTACTTC. As protein: CASSPSTGSLGEQYF.

The genes are TRBV6-6 and TRBJ1-6; D perhaps matches TRBD1 (6 bases). Per the germline V gene, CDR1 is MNHNY and CDR2 is SVGAGI (reference sequence). CDR3 length equals 14 residues. Trimming left V 11 bases short and J 6 bases short, with 17 bases between. CDR3 sequence: CACWGAAGNSPLHF. DNA of the CDR3: TGTGCCTGTTGGGGGGCGGCGGGTAATTCACCCCTCCACTTT.

This clone was seen only once. V gene TRBV6-6 combines with J gene TRBJ2-2; 8 positions match TRBD1. Germline CDR1 and CDR2: MNHNY and SVGAGI (reference sequence). Trimming cost V 7 bases and J 8 bases; bases outside gene matches: 9. CDR3 length: 14 residues. The CDR3 DNA reads as TGTGCCAGCACCGACTCGGACAGGGTAGGGGAGCTGTTTTTT. Amino acid sequence: CASTDSDRVGELFF.

This chain connects TRBV19 to TRBJ2-7; 10 nucleotides line up with TRBD1. V lost 9 bases to trimming and J lost 2 bases; unmatched junction nucleotides: 1. CDR1 and CDR2 from the germline V gene are LNHDA and SQIVND (reference sequence). This CDR3 is built from 12 residues. The CDR3 is CASGQGAYEQYF. In DNA form, the CDR3 reads TGTGCCAGCGGACAGGGGGCCTACGAGCAGTACTTC. The full variable domain, rest sourced from reference TRBV19 and TRBJ2-7, is DGGITQSPKYLFRKEGQNVTLSCEQNLNHDAMYWYRQDPGQGLRLIYYSQIVNDFQKGDIAEGYSVSREKKESFPLTVTSAQKNPTAFYLCASGQGAYEQYFGPGTRLTVT.

The chain employs TRBV7-9 and TRBJ2-6; D perhaps matches TRBD1 (5 bases). The germline V and J ends were trimmed by 3 bases and 2 bases, with 17 bases remaining between them. Per the germline V gene, CDR1 is SEHNR and CDR2 is FQNEAQ (reference sequence). The CDR3 has 18 residues. The CDR3 nucleotides are TGTGCCAGCAGCTTGGGCATGGGGCGGAGCCCTGGGGCCAACGTCCTGACTTTC. Its protein is CASSLGMGRSPGANVLTF.

The chain carries TRBV13 and TRBJ1-2, with D possibly TRBD1 on 5 matching bases. Germline V gives CDR1 PRHDT, CDR2 FYEKMQ (reference sequence). This CDR3 is 15 amino acids long. Trimming pared 5 bases from V and 4 bases from J, leaving 17 bases between. The CDR3 sequence: CASSPGGVSPYGYTF. In nucleotides, the CDR3 is TGTGCCAGCAGCCCCGGGGGGGTCAGCCCCTATGGCTACACCTTC. Supplemented by reference TRBV13 and TRBJ1-2, the full variable domain reads AAGVIQSPRHLIKEKRETATLKCYPIPRHDTVYWYQQGPGQDPQFLISFYEKMQSDKGSIPDRFSAQQFSDYHSELNMSSLELGDSALYFCASSPGGVSPYGYTFGSGTRLTVV.

This chain connects TRBV6-1 to TRBJ2-5; TRBD2 matches at 12 bases. Germline V gives CDR1 MNHNS, CDR2 SASEGT. CDR3 size: 18 residues. Trimming took 1 base from V and 0 from J; bases not matched to a gene: 6. CDR3 bases: TGTGCCAGCAGTGAAGAGCTAGCGGGGGGGACCAACCAAGAGACCCAGTACTTC. Protein: CASSEELAGGTNQETQYF.

In this sample, this clone turned up a few times. The chain uses TRBV5-1 and TRBJ2-7, with D unresolved. The CDR3 consists of 12 residues. Trimming left V 4 bases short and J 0 bases short, with 5 bases between. CDR1 is SGHRS and CDR2 is YFSETQ in the germline V gene. The DNA for the CDR3 is TGCGCCAGCAGCCTCACCTCCTACGAGCAGTACTTC. Amino acid sequence: CASSLTSYEQYF. The complete variable domain, with remaining parts taken from reference TRBV5-1 and TRBJ2-7, reads KAGVTQTPRYLIKTRGQQVTLSCSPISGHRSVSWYQQTPGQGLQFLFEYFSETQRNKGNFPGRFSGRQFSNSRSEMNVSTLELGDSALYLCASSLTSYEQYFGPGTRLTVT.

The J gene is TRBJ1-2, the V gene TRBV20-1; the D is unclear. Germline CDR1 and CDR2: DFQATT and SNEGSKA (reference sequence). This CDR3 comprises 10 residues. Between the trimmed V and J ends, which lost 6 bases and 7 bases, there was a span of 9 bases. The DNA of the CDR3 is TGCAGTGCCGGGGATTTTGGCTACACCTTC. Amino acid sequence: CSAGDFGYTF.

CDR3: CASSSRAASSYEQYF. Written as DNA, the CDR3 is TGTGCCAGCAGCTCTCGGGCAGCTAGCTCCTACGAGCAGTACTTC. The rearrangement links TRBV5-8 to TRBJ2-7; D unresolved. This CDR3 has 15 amino acids. Per germline, CDR1 SGHTS and CDR2 YDEGEE. Trimming removed 3 bases at V and 0 bases at J, with 13 bases between.

The count of this clone is one. The genes are TRBV4-2 and TRBJ2-1; a weak D match, TRBD1 (5 bases). The CDR3 sequence is 15 residues long. V was cut by 1 base and J by 5 bases, with 12 bases left in between. From germline, CDR1 is LGHNA and CDR2 YNFKEQ. The CDR3 coding sequence is TGTGCCAGCAGCCAAGGGGCAGGGTTCGACAATGAGCAGTTCTTC. Translated, it gives CASSQGAGFDNEQFF.

The CDR3 nucleotides read TGCGCCAGCAGCCCCGGGGTAGCGGGCCTCTCCTACGAGCAGTACTTC. The encoded protein is CASSPGVAGLSYEQYF. The chain links TRBV5-1 to TRBJ2-7; 7 bases agree with TRBD2. With 4 bases clipped from V and 0 bases from J, the junction kept 10 bases outside the gene matches. Germline CDR1 SGHRS, CDR2 YFSETQ. CDR3 length: 16 residues.

This clone was detected once. This chain uses TRBV12-5 with TRBJ2-3; D gene ambiguous. The germline V gene has CDR1 LGHNT and CDR2 FRNRAP. The CDR3 has 14 residues. The ends were cut back, 2 bases at V and 0 bases at J, with 6 bases in the middle. The CDR3 DNA reads as TGTGCTAGTGGTTTGCATCCTAGCACAGATACGCAGTATTTT. This encodes CASGLHPSTDTQYF.

The J gene is TRBJ2-7, the V gene TRBV5-1; TRBD1 matches 8 bases. V lost 3 bases to trimming and J lost 5 bases; unmatched junction nucleotides: 1. The CDR3 runs 12 residues. The V gene's germline CDR1 is SGHRS and CDR2 YFSETQ. CDR3 in DNA: TGCGCCAGCAGCTGGGACAGGAACGAGCAGTACTTC. It translates to CASSWDRNEQYF.

This clone showed up just a few times. The V gene is TRBV5-6, the J gene TRBJ2-3, with a possible D match to TRBD2 (5 bases). CDR3 length: 14 amino acids. Trimming removed 2 bases from V and 6 bases from J, with 13 bases in between. The germline gives CDR1 SGHDT, CDR2 YYEEEE. CDR3 sequence reads: CASSFERLGDTQYF. In nucleotides, the CDR3 is TGTGCCAGCAGCTTCGAGCGGCTGGGCGATACGCAGTATTTT.

V is TRBV5-4 and J is TRBJ1-3, with 7 nucleotides matching TRBD1. Germline V gives CDR1 SGHNT, CDR2 YYREEE (reference sequence). V dropped 4 bases and J dropped 1; count of bases not matched to a gene: 8. The CDR3 totals 16 residues. The CDR3 protein is CASSDDRARSGNTIYF. The CDR3 bases are TGTGCCAGCAGCGACGACAGGGCCCGGTCTGGAAACACCATATATTTT.